Below are 22 T cell receptor beta chains sequenced from a single sample in a study of blood T cell repertoires in COVID-19. Sequencing was performed with immunoSEQ multiplex PCR; in TCRdb, only in-frame clones are kept and a portion is missing. The table includes about 170,000 clones, roughly four fifths detected once. The sequenced material came from peripheral blood. These receptors were obtained from a human donor with acute or convalescent COVID-19. The donor label of this sample is uncertain.

The gene calls are TRBV29-1 and TRBJ2-3; no clear D gene. V lost 3 bases and J 0 bases, leaving 7 bases between the germline ends. The length of the CDR3 is 13 residues. The germline V gene has CDR1 SQVTM and CDR2 ANQGSEA. The CDR3 reads CSVDSVSTDTQYF. In nucleotides, the CDR3 is TGCAGCGTTGATAGTGTTAGCACAGATACGCAGTATTTT.

V is TRBV6-1 and J is TRBJ1-5; TRBD1 agrees at 9 bases. The CDR3 sequence is 17 residues long. Germline CDR1 MNHNS, CDR2 SASEGT. The trim removed 2 bases at V and 7 bases at J, leaving 12 bases unmatched. This chain's CDR3 is CASSERNSGQGNQPQHF. As DNA, the CDR3 is TGTGCCAGCAGTGAACGGAACTCGGGACAGGGTAACCAGCCCCAGCATTTT.

The gene calls are TRBV28 and TRBJ1-1; a possible D gene is TRBD1 (5 bases). The CDR3 covers 11 residues. CDR1 MDHEN and CDR2 SYDVKM come from the germline V gene. Trimming removed 7 bases at V and 7 bases at J, with 10 bases between. DNA of the CDR3: TGTGCCAGCAAAGGGGCCCTTGAAGCTTTCTTT. The encoded protein is CASKGALEAFF.

The V and J genes are TRBV9 and TRBJ1-1; 8 nucleotides line up with TRBD1. Trimming removed 0 bases from V and 4 bases from J; junction bases left unmatched: 11. The V gene's germline CDR1 is SGDLS and CDR2 YYNGEE. The CDR3 has 17 residues. Here the CDR3 reads CASSVDTGGRGATEAFF. In DNA form, the CDR3 reads TGTGCCAGCAGCGTAGATACAGGGGGAAGAGGGGCCACTGAAGCTTTCTTT.

V gene TRBV29-1 combines with J gene TRBJ1-1; tentatively, D is TRBD1 (6 bases). From germline, CDR1 is SQVTM and CDR2 ANQGSEA. V was shortened by 7 bases and J by 7 bases, with 16 bases between the two germline ends. The CDR3 has 12 amino acids. In nucleotides, the CDR3 is TGCAGCGGCGAACAGGGATACAGTGAAGCTTTCTTT. It specifies CSGEQGYSEAFF. The whole variable domain, filled in from reference TRBV29-1 and TRBJ1-1, reads SAVISQKPSRDICQRGTSLTIQCQVDSQVTMMFWYRQQPGQSLTLIATANQGSEATYESGFVIDKFPISRPNLTFSTLTVSNMSPEDSSIYLCSGEQGYSEAFFGQGTRLTVV.

The V gene is TRBV5-1, the J gene TRBJ2-7; 12 bases line up with TRBD1. This CDR3 spans 15 amino acids. V lost 9 bases, J lost 6 bases, and 13 bases stayed unmatched. Germline V gene lookup returns CDR1 SGHRS and CDR2 YFSETQ. The CDR3 coding sequence is TGCGCCACCTCAAAGGTGCCGGGACAGGGGGCCGAGCAGTACTTC. Translation gives CATSKVPGQGAEQYF. Using reference TRBV5-1 and TRBJ2-7 for the parts outside the CDR3, the full variable domain is KAGVTQTPRYLIKTRGQQVTLSCSPISGHRSVSWYQQTPGQGLQFLFEYFSETQRNKGNFPGRFSGRQFSNSRSEMNVSTLELGDSALYLCATSKVPGQGAEQYFGPGTRLTVT.

The V call is TRBV19, the J call TRBJ2-6; 10 nucleotides line up with TRBD1. V dropped 5 bases and J dropped 0; count of bases not matched to a gene: 7. CDR3 length equals 18 residues. Germline V gene data show CDR1 as LNHDA and CDR2 as SQIVND (reference sequence). CDR3 loop: CASSPWTGGISGANVLTF. Written as DNA, the CDR3 is TGTGCCAGTAGTCCATGGACAGGGGGGATCTCTGGGGCCAACGTCCTGACTTTC.

The V call is TRBV5-4, the J call TRBJ2-1; 9 bases match TRBD1. The V and J ends lost 6 bases and 8 bases, in that order; junction bases with no gene match: 15. Germline assignment: CDR1 SGHNT and CDR2 YYREEE (reference sequence). This CDR3 is built from 16 residues. CDR3 sequence: CASTLKAGTGMHEQFF. CDR3 in DNA: TGTGCCAGCACTTTAAAGGCGGGGACAGGGATGCATGAGCAGTTCTTC.

This clone was seen a handful of times. The genes are TRBV5-8 and TRBJ2-6; tentative D call: TRBD1 (5 bases). Germline values: CDR1 SGHTS, CDR2 YDEGEE. The V and J ends lost 1 base and 1 base respectively, with 9 bases between them. The CDR3 sequence is 16 residues long. The DNA for the CDR3 is TGTGCCAGCAGCTTGTTCCAGGGTTCTGGGGCCAACGTCCTGACTTTC. It encodes CASSLFQGSGANVLTF.

The chain couples TRBV7-2 to TRBJ2-7, with D possibly being TRBD2 (5 bases). Germline CDR1 and CDR2: SGHTA and FQGNSA. Trimming left V 2 bases short and J 7 bases short, with 12 bases between. This CDR3 has 13 residues. The CDR3 DNA reads TGTGCCAGCAGCTTAAGGGCGGACTTGGAGCAGTACTTC. It encodes CASSLRADLEQYF.

The rearrangement links TRBV7-3 to TRBJ1-6; D gene uncertain. There are 14 residues in the CDR3. CDR1 is SGHTA, CDR2 FQGTGA, per germline. V was shortened by 6 bases and J by 0 bases, with 6 bases between the two germline ends. The CDR3 bases are TGTGCCAGCAGTGGAGACTCCTATAATTCACCCCTCCACTTT. It codes for CASSGDSYNSPLHF.

The V call is TRBV19, the J call TRBJ2-1; 14 nucleotides align to TRBD2. The CDR3 totals 16 residues. The junction had 9 bases not matched to a gene; V was cut back by 4 bases and J by 10 bases. Germline-derived CDR1 and CDR2 are LNHDA and SQIVND (reference sequence). The CDR3 loop is CASSNRLAGGTGEQFF. The CDR3 DNA is TGTGCCAGTAGTAACCGACTAGCGGGAGGGACGGGGGAGCAGTTCTTC.

The chain has TRBV5-4 and TRBJ1-1; D is possibly TRBD1 (6 bases). V lost 0 bases, J lost 4 bases, and 10 bases lay in between. This CDR3 spans 14 amino acids. Germline V lookup: CDR1 SGHNT, CDR2 YYREEE (reference sequence). This CDR3 is CASSLDPGATEAFF. The DNA for the CDR3 is TGTGCCAGCAGCTTGGATCCAGGGGCCACTGAAGCTTTCTTT.

This clone was seen only once. The chain joins TRBV28 to TRBJ2-2, with TRBD1 matching over 8 bases. The CDR3 sequence is 16 residues long. The ends lost 7 bases at V and 1 base at J; junction bases unmatched: 8. Germline lookup yields CDR1 MDHEN and CDR2 SYDVKM. The CDR3 sequence is CASNPRGQVNTGELFF. The CDR3 nucleotides are TGTGCCAGCAACCCGAGGGGACAGGTGAACACCGGGGAGCTGTTTTTT.

The chain links TRBV6-1 to TRBJ1-5, with 7 bases matching TRBD1. Losses at the gene ends were 2 bases for V and 6 bases for J; bases not matched to a gene: 1. The CDR3 has 13 residues. CDR1 and CDR2 from the germline V gene are MNHNS and SASEGT. CDR3 in amino acids: CASSETGAQPQHF. The CDR3, as DNA: TGTGCCAGCAGTGAAACAGGGGCTCAGCCCCAGCATTTT.

This rearrangement joins TRBV5-1 to TRBJ2-7, with D possibly being TRBD2 (6 bases). V gave up 4 bases and J gave up 5 bases, with 22 bases separating them. Germline V lookup: CDR1 SGHRS, CDR2 YFSETQ. The CDR3 loop spans 16 amino acids. DNA for the CDR3: TGCGCCAGCAGCCCTTCCACGCTACGGGGCGGGGACGAGCAGTACTTC. Translating it yields CASSPSTLRGGDEQYF.

The chain couples TRBV29-1 to TRBJ2-5, with a weak D call TRBD1 (6 bases). Trimming removed 2 bases from V and 4 bases from J, with 14 bases in between. The length of the CDR3 is 14 residues. The germline CDR1 and CDR2 sequences are SQVTM and ANQGSEA. The DNA for the CDR3 is TGCAGCGTTGAAAAAGGAACAGGGAGAGAGACCCAGTACTTC. Translated, it gives CSVEKGTGRETQYF.

The CDR3 is CASSRQGNTEAFF. CDR3 DNA: TGTGCCAGCAGCCGACAGGGGAACACTGAAGCTTTCTTT. V and J are TRBV7-3 and TRBJ1-1, with 7 nucleotides matching TRBD1. Germline trimming cut 5 bases from V and 1 base from J; bases unmatched to any gene: 1. Germline V gene sequence: CDR1 SGHTA, CDR2 FQGTGA. This CDR3 has 13 residues.

This chain joins TRBV30 and TRBJ1-5; TRBD1 matches 10 bases. Germline trimming cut 1 base from V and 6 bases from J; bases unmatched to any gene: 6. Germline V gene sequence: CDR1 GTSNPN, CDR2 SVGIG (reference sequence). The CDR3 is made up of 15 amino acids. CDR3: CAWSGQGAAIQPQHF. In nucleotides, the CDR3 is TGTGCCTGGAGTGGACAGGGGGCAGCTATTCAGCCCCAGCATTTT.

DNA for the CDR3: TGTGCCAGCAGTCTGACAGGGACTCGAAACACCATATATTTT. This encodes CASSLTGTRNTIYF. The gene calls are TRBV7-2 and TRBJ1-3, with 7 bases fitting TRBD1. Trimming took 6 bases from V and 5 from J; bases not matched to a gene: 7. The germline gives CDR1 SGHTA, CDR2 FQGNSA. The CDR3 sequence is 14 residues long.

The chain uses TRBV13 and TRBJ2-7; D may be TRBD1 (6 bases). The germline V and J ends were trimmed by 5 bases and 3 bases, with 11 bases remaining between them. This CDR3 has 13 amino acids. Germline CDR1 PRHDT, CDR2 FYEKMQ (reference sequence). For the CDR3, the DNA is TGTGCCAGCAGCGCAGGGGCAGACTACGAGCAGTACTTC. Its protein product is CASSAGADYEQYF. Drawing the rest from reference TRBV13 and TRBJ2-7, the complete variable domain is AAGVIQSPRHLIKEKRETATLKCYPIPRHDTVYWYQQGPGQDPQFLISFYEKMQSDKGSIPDRFSAQQFSDYHSELNMSSLELGDSALYFCASSAGADYEQYFGPGTRLTVT.

This clone was seen only a few times. The gene calls are TRBV27 and TRBJ1-4; weak D call: TRBD1 (5 bases). Germline lookup yields CDR1 MNHEY and CDR2 SMNVEV (reference sequence). This CDR3 region has 14 residues. V dropped 6 bases and J dropped 3 bases, with 11 bases sitting between them. The CDR3 reads CASSRGGANEKLFF. The CDR3 DNA reads TGTGCCAGCAGCCGTGGGGGGGCTAATGAAAAACTGTTTTTT.